This is a list of T cell receptor beta chains from one sample in a study of T cells in Graves' hyperthyroidism and ophthalmopathy. TCRdb reprocessed the multiplex PCR reads with MiXCR, giving one entry per CDR3 protein. This table holds around 390,000 distinct CDR3 sequences, about 14% found once. The sequenced sample consisted of blood. These receptor sequences come from a woman aged 25 to 39 with Graves' ophthalmopathy. Both conserved end residues are part of each CDR3. D genes are given only for firm matches. Clone size is given for some rows only: seen once, a few or many times, or a class if the clone is expanded.

>16|TRBJ2-2|NA|many|TRBV12-3/TRBV12-4
TGTGCCAGCAGCCACTCAAGAGGGGCCCGTGCAGGGGAGCTGTTTTTT
CASSHSRGARAGELFF
>15|TRBJ2-3|NA|few|TRBV3-1
TGTGCCAGCAGCCAACCGTCGGGGGTATTGGATACGCAGTATTTT
CASSQPSGVLDTQYF
>14|TRBJ2-3|TRBD1|many|TRBV9
TGTGCCAGCAGCGTCAGGGGGCTCGCAGATACGCAGTATTTT
CASSVRGLADTQYF
>15|TRBJ1-4|NA|NA|TRBV27
TGTGCCAGCAGTTTAAGGGGCAGGGAGAATGAAAAACTGTTTTTT
CASSLRGRENEKLFF
>15|TRBJ2-7|TRBD1|NA|TRBV10-3
TGTGCCATCAGTGGAACCGGGACAGGGAGGATCGAGCAGTACTTC
CAISGTGTGRIEQYF
>15|TRBJ1-5|NA|many|TRBV20-1
TGCAGTGCTAGAGATCTAGGGGACAAACATCAGCCCCAGCATTTT
CSARDLGDKHQPQHF
>12|TRBJ1-1|TRBD1|many|TRBV27
TGTGCCAGCAGTCCACCCGGACAGGGGGTTTTCTTT
CASSPPGQGVFF
>15|TRBJ1-2|NA|NA|TRBV30
TGTGCCTGGAGTGTACCCCCCGGACAGATCTATGGCTACACCTTC
CAWSVPPGQIYGYTF
>17|TRBJ2-7|TRBD2|many|TRBV3-1
TGTGCCAGCAGCCCCCGGAGCCCCGGGACTAGCTCCTACGAGCAGTACTTC
CASSPRSPGTSSYEQYF
>14|TRBJ1-4|NA|many|TRBV12-3/TRBV12-4
TGTGCCAGCAGCCCTATAGGGAGCGATGAAAAACTGTTTTTT
CASSPIGSDEKLFF
>16|TRBJ2-2|NA|NA|TRBV7-3
TGTGCCAGCAGCTCCGATCCACCCACACAGTACGGGGAGCTGTTTTTT
CASSSDPPTQYGELFF
>15|TRBJ2-7|TRBD1|many|TRBV12-5
TGTGCTAGTGGACTTTCCCGGGACAGGCTGGGCGAGCAGTACTTC
CASGLSRDRLGEQYF
>15|TRBJ1-4|TRBD1|NA|TRBV6-1
TGTGCCAGCAGTGTACCGCGACAGGGAAGGGGAAAACTGTTTTTT
CASSVPRQGRGKLFF
>13|TRBJ2-7|NA|many|TRBV28
TGTGCCAGCAGTTTGAGAGATTTTGTGGAGCAGTACTTC
CASSLRDFVEQYF
>10|TRBJ2-7|NA|many|TRBV11-1
TGTGCCAGCAGCCACTCCGAGCAGTACTTC
CASSHSEQYF
>15|TRBJ2-7|TRBD1|many|TRBV7-6
TGTGCCAGCAGCTTACTCCGACAGGGTATCTACGAGCAGTACTTC
CASSLLRQGIYEQYF
>13|TRBJ2-1|TRBD2|NA|TRBV2
TGTGCCAGCAGTGAGACTAGCGGGAGTGAGCAGTTCTTC
CASSETSGSEQFF
>18|TRBJ2-3|NA|NA|TRBV11-3
TGTGCCAGCAGCTTATACGGGGTACGAGGGGCGAGCACAGATACGCAGTATTTT
CASSLYGVRGASTDTQYF
>13|TRBJ1-1|NA|many|TRBV5-6
TGTGCCAGCAGCTTGCAGGATCTCACTGAAGCTTTCTTT
CASSLQDLTEAFF
>15|TRBJ2-3|NA|NA|TRBV19
TGTGCCAGTAGTATAGTGAGTGCCGCTACAGATACGCAGTATTTT
CASSIVSAATDTQYF
>13|TRBJ2-1|TRBD2|many|TRBV30
TGTGCCTGGAGGCCTAGCGGGGGGCATGAGCAGTTCTTC
CAWRPSGGHEQFF
>14|TRBJ2-5|TRBD1|many|TRBV27
TGTGCCAGCAGGGGACAGGGGGGGAAAGAGACCCAGTACTTC
CASRGQGGKETQYF
>15|TRBJ2-3|NA|NA|TRBV5-1
TGCGCCAGCAGCTTGACTGTGTCTAGCACAGATACGCAGTATTTT
CASSLTVSSTDTQYF
>13|TRBJ2-7|NA|many|TRBV28
TGTGCCAGCAGGACCGGGGCCTCCTACGAGCAGTACTTC
CASRTGASYEQYF
>13|TRBJ1-6|TRBD1|many|TRBV28
TGTGCCACCGGGCCGGACAGGTTATCACCCCTCCACTTT
CATGPDRLSPLHF
>16|TRBJ1-4|NA|NA|TRBV7-9
TGTGCCAGCAGCCCCCCGGGGCGCCGTGGGAGTGAAAAACTGTTTTTT
CASSPPGRRGSEKLFF
>15|TRBJ2-1|NA|NA|TRBV11-2
TGTGCCAGCAGCTTAGTACAGGGCCCCTACAATGGGCAGTTCTTC
CASSLVQGPYNGQFF
>15|TRBJ1-4|NA|NA|TRBV2
TGTGCCAGCACCGCAGGGAGAATGACTAATGAAAAACTGTTTTTT
CASTAGRMTNEKLFF
>15|TRBJ1-1|TRBD1|many|TRBV28
TGTGCCAGCAGTTTACCCGGACAGGGGGGGGCTGAAGCTTTCTTT
CASSLPGQGGAEAFF
>18|TRBJ1-1|TRBD1|many|TRBV5-1
TGCGCCAGCAGCTCGACAGGGTTAGGGACGGGAATGAACACTGAAGCTTTCTTT
CASSSTGLGTGMNTEAFF
>15|TRBJ1-5|TRBD1|many|TRBV30
TGTGCCTGGAGCCCGGGACAGGGGCCGCGGGGGGCCCAGCATTTT
CAWSPGQGPRGAQHF
>17|TRBJ1-5|TRBD1|many|TRBV20-1
TGCAGTGCTAGAGATTTAGGGGGCAGGGTTGACAATCAGCCCCAGCATTTT
CSARDLGGRVDNQPQHF
>13|TRBJ2-5|NA|many|TRBV11-2
TGTGCCAGCAGCATGGGACTCCAAGAGACCCAGTACTTC
CASSMGLQETQYF
>19|TRBJ1-4|NA|few|TRBV28
TGTGCCAGCAGCACCCGACAGAAACCAAAACTAACAACTAATGAAAAACTGTTTTTT
CASSTRQKPKLTTNEKLFF
>15|TRBJ2-1|NA|NA|TRBV6-5
TGTGCCAGCAGTTACCAGGGTAACATGTACAATGAGCAGTTCTTC
CASSYQGNMYNEQFF
>17|TRBJ1-3|TRBD1|many|TRBV11-2
TGTGCCAGCAGCCGAACCGGGACAGGGGTCTCTGGAAACACCATATATTTT
CASSRTGTGVSGNTIYF
>17|TRBJ2-3|TRBD1|many|TRBV18
TGTGCCAGCTCACCAGATGGACAGGCTACTAGCACAGATACGCAGTATTTT
CASSPDGQATSTDTQYF
>15|TRBJ2-7|NA|many|TRBV2
TGTGCCATAAAGAACAGAGAGGGTGGAGCCTACGAGCAGTACTTC
CAIKNREGGAYEQYF
>17|TRBJ1-5|NA|NA|TRBV6-1
TGTGCCAGCAGTGAAGGTGGCGGTTGGGAACCAAAACAGCCCCAGCATTTT
CASSEGGGWEPKQPQHF
>16|TRBJ2-2|NA|few|TRBV7-7
TGTGCTAGCACCCGATGGGGCGGAACGAACACCGGGGAGCTGTTTTTT
CASTRWGGTNTGELFF
>13|TRBJ2-7|NA|many|TRBV25-1
TGTGCCAGCACAGCCGGAGCCTCCTACGAGCAGTACTTC
CASTAGASYEQYF